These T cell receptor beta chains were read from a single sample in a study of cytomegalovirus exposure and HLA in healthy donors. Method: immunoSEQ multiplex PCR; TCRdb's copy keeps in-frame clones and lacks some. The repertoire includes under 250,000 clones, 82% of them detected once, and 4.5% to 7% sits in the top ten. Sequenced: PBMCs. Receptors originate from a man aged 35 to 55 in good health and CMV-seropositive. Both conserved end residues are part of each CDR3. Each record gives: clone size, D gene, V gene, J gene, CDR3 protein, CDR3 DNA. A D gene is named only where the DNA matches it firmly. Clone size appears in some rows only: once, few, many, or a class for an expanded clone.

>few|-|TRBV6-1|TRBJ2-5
CASSVARGTETQYF
TGTGCCAGCAGTGTGGCCAGGGGTACTGAGACCCAGTACTTC
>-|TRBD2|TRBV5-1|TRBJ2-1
CASSLVGSGMDEQFF
TGCGCCAGCAGCTTGGTGGGTAGCGGGATGGATGAGCAGTTCTTC
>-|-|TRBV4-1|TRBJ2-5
CASSQSERSQETQYF
TGCGCCAGCAGCCAGTCGGAGAGAAGCCAAGAGACCCAGTACTTC
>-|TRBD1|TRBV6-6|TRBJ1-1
CASSYGGTGTEAFF
TGTGCCAGCAGTTACGGAGGGACAGGCACTGAAGCTTTCTTT
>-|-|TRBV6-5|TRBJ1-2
CATKENSNYGYTF
TGTGCCACCAAGGAGAATTCTAACTATGGCTACACCTTC
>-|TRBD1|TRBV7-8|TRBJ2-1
CASRKTGTGYNEQFF
TGTGCCAGCAGGAAAACCGGGACAGGTTACAATGAGCAGTTCTTC
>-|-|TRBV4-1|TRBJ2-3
CASSQAVRGTDTQYF
TGCGCCAGCAGCCAAGCCGTGCGGGGCACAGATACGCAGTATTTT
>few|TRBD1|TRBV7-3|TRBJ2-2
CASSSRQGHTGELFF
TGTGCCAGCAGCTCGCGACAGGGACACACCGGGGAGCTGTTTTTT
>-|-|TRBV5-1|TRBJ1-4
CASSLGTATNEKLFF
TGCGCCAGCAGCTTGGGGACAGCAACTAATGAAAAACTGTTTTTT
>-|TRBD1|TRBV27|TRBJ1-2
CASSLPGQATSF
TGTGCCAGCAGTTTACCCGGACAGGCGACTTCCTTC
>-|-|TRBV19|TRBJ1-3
CASSLTTPWTGNTIYF
TGTGCCAGTAGTCTGACGACACCCTGGACTGGAAACACCATATATTTT
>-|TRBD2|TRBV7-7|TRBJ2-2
CASSLRVAGAAGELFF
TGTGCTAGCAGCTTAAGAGTAGCGGGAGCCGCCGGGGAGCTGTTTTTT
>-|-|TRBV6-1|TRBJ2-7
CASSGISSSYEQYF
TGTGCCAGCAGTGGAATCTCGAGCTCCTACGAGCAGTACTTC
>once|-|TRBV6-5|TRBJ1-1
CASSSRSGMNTEAFF
TGTGCCAGCAGTTCCAGGAGCGGAATGAACACTGAAGCTTTCTTT
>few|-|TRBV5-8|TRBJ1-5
CASSLAGGEGGKPQHF
TGTGCCAGCAGCTTGGCCGGAGGGGAGGGGGGGAAGCCCCAGCATTTT
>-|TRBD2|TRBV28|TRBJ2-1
CASSPPSGSGNEQFF
TGTGCCAGCAGTCCACCTAGCGGGAGTGGGAATGAGCAGTTCTTC
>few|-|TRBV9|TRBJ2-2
CASSEVGAGTGELFF
TGTGCCAGCAGCGAGGTGGGAGCGGGCACCGGGGAGCTGTTTTTT
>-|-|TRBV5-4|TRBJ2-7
CASSLGLGTRIEQYF
TGTGCCAGCAGCTTGGGACTAGGGACTCGGATCGAGCAGTACTTC
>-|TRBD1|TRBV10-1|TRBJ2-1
CASSGLGDRAYNEQFF
TGCGCCAGCAGTGGTCTGGGAGACAGGGCATACAATGAGCAGTTCTTC
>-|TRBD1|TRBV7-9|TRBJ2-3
CSSSLGGTGATDTQYF
TGTTCCAGCAGCTTAGGTGGGACAGGGGCGACAGATACGCAGTATTTT
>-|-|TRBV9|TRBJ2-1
CASSLSGKGYNEQFF
TGTGCCAGCAGCCTTAGCGGTAAAGGGTACAATGAGCAGTTCTTC
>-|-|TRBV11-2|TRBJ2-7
CASSLDRAPQQYF
TGTGCCAGCAGCTTAGACAGGGCCCCACAACAGTACTTC
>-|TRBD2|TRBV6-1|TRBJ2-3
CASSVSGTSGDTQYF
TGTGCCAGCAGTGTATCCGGGACTAGCGGCGATACGCAGTATTTT
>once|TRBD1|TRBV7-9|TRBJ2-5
CASSDGTGGVETQYF
TGTGCCAGCAGCGACGGGACAGGGGGCGTAGAGACCCAGTACTTC
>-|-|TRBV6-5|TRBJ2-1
CASSYLGARSYNEQFF
TGTGCCAGCAGTTACCTTGGAGCGCGCTCCTACAATGAGCAGTTCTTC
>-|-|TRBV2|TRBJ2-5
CASIAEERQETQYF
TGTGCCAGCATTGCCGAGGAGCGACAAGAGACCCAGTACTTC
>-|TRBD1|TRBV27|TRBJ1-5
CASLVRGPGNQPQHF
TGTGCCAGCCTCGTCAGGGGGCCCGGCAATCAGCCCCAGCATTTT
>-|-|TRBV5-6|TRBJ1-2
CASSFSRNYGYTF
TGTGCCAGCAGCTTCTCGAGGAACTATGGCTACACCTTC
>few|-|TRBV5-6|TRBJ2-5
CASSLDRVWETQYF
TGTGCCAGCAGCTTGGACAGAGTTTGGGAGACCCAGTACTTC
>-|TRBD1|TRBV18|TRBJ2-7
CASSTTGGGGEQYF
TGTGCCAGCTCTACGACAGGGGGAGGAGGGGAGCAGTACTTC
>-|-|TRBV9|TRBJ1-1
CASSADHREDTEAFF
TGTGCCAGCAGCGCAGACCACCGGGAGGACACTGAAGCTTTCTTT
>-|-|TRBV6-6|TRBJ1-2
CASSSTGIYGYTF
TGTGCCAGCAGTTCCACAGGGATCTATGGCTACACCTTC
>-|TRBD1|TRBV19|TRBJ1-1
CASTTGATEAFF
TGTGCCAGCACGACAGGGGCAACTGAAGCTTTCTTT
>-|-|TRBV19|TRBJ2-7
CASSTTGGRGYEQYF
TGTGCCAGTAGTACGACGGGCGGCAGGGGCTACGAGCAGTACTTC
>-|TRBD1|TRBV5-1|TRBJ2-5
CASSGTGEGKETQYF
TGCGCCAGCAGCGGGACAGGGGAGGGAAAAGAGACCCAGTACTTC
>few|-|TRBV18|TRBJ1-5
CASSPTGVRDQPQHF
TGTGCCAGCTCACCAACTGGGGTGCGGGATCAGCCCCAGCATTTT
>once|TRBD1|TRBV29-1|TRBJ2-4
CSVDGVTGRNIQYF
TGCAGCGTTGACGGGGTGACAGGGCGTAACATTCAGTACTTC
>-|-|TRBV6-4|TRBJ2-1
CASSRTGTVREQFF
TGTGCCAGCAGTCGCACGGGGACTGTGCGCGAGCAGTTCTTC
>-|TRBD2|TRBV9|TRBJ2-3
CASSATLAGVADTQYF
TGTGCCAGCAGCGCGACACTAGCGGGAGTTGCAGATACGCAGTATTTT
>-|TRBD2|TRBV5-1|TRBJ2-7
CASSGGLAGPYEQYF
TGCGCCAGCAGCGGTGGACTAGCGGGACCCTACGAGCAGTACTTC
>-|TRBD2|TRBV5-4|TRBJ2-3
CASSSAQSGIRTDTQYF
TGTGCCAGCAGCTCGGCTCAAAGCGGGATAAGGACAGATACGCAGTATTTT
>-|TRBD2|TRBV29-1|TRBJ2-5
CSVAGGGQAQETQYF
TGCAGCGTGGCCGGGGGAGGGCAGGCCCAAGAGACCCAGTACTTC